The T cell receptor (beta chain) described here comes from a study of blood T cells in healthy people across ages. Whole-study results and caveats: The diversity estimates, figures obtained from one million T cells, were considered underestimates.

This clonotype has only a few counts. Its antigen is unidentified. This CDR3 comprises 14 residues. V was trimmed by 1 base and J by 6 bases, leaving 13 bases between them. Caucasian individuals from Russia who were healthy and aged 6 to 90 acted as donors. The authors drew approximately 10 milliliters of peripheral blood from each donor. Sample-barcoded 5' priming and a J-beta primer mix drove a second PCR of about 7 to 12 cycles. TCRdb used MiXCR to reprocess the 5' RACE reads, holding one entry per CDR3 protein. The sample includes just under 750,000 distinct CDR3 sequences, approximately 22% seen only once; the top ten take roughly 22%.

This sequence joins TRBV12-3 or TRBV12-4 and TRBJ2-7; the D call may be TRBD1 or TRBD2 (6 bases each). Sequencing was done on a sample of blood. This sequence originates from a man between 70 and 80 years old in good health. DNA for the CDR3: TGTGCCAGCAGTTTAGGGGGGGCAAATCTCGAGCAGTACTTC. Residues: CASSLGGANLEQYF.